This note documents a single T cell receptor (beta chain) sequence. The target antigen is unknown. The sample belongs to a study of cytomegalovirus exposure and HLA in healthy donors. Findings and limits, study-wide: Immune exposure information available was restricted to CMV serostatus. It was likely that a cluster of highly shared sequence variants was a sequencing artifact.

PCR used 60 Vbeta primers and 13 Jbeta primers. In the authors' methods: Later analysis identified tens of millions of unique TCR beta chains, 8.5 million to 13 million shared. Only in-frame clones appear in the TCRdb table, and some are missing; sequencing was by immunoSEQ multiplex PCR. V, J and clone size reflect that table, while D and trimming were determined from the DNA. The data hold about 100,000 clones, with roughly four fifths observed a single time. Deletions cut 4 bases from V and 1 base from J, with 11 bases between. The CDR3 is 16 amino acids. The germline gives CDR1 MNHEY, CDR2 SMNVEV (reference sequence).

Material for sequencing was PBMCs. The chain has TRBV27 and TRBJ2-6; D possibly corresponds to TRBD1 (5 bases). This TCR came from a woman aged 55-69 years in good health and CMV-seropositive. The CDR3 loop reads CASSSSRASGANVLTF. CDR3 nucleotides: TGTGCCAGCAGTTCTTCCAGGGCTTCTGGGGCCAACGTCCTGACTTTC. Full variable domain (missing parts from reference TRBV27 and TRBJ2-6): EAQVTQNPRYLITVTGKKLTVTCSQNMNHEYMSWYRQDPGLGLRQIYYSMNVEVTDKGDVPEGYKVSRKEKRNFPLILESPSPNQTSLYFCASSSSRASGANVLTFGAGSRLTVL.